Listed below are T cell receptor beta chains from one sample, sequenced in a study of T cell changes during pregnancy in multiple sclerosis. TCRdb keeps only in-frame clones here, not all; method: immunoSEQ multiplex PCR. There are around 96,000 clones in the sample; 90% to 95% occur only once, and over 3.5% lies in the top ten. The source was peripheral blood, collected in the first trimester of pregnancy. These receptors all come from a female donor with multiple sclerosis, enrolled in a pregnancy study. CDR3s include the opening cysteine and the closing phenylalanine or tryptophan. Fields, in order: V gene, clone size, J gene, D gene, CDR3 DNA, CDR3 protein. D genes are given only for firm matches. Clone size, where shown, is once, few, many, or a class for clones that have expanded.

TRBV15	.	TRBJ1-2	.	TGTGCCACCAGCACCGACGGGGGAAATGGCTACACCTTC	CATSTDGGNGYTF
TRBV6-6	.	TRBJ2-3	.	TGTGCCAGCAGTTCTGGCGGGGTAGCGGATACGCAGTATTTT	CASSSGGVADTQYF
TRBV14	.	TRBJ2-5	.	TGTGCCAGCAGCCAGCCCGCGGAGACCCAGTACTTC	CASSQPAETQYF
TRBV10-3	.	TRBJ2-1	.	TGTGCCATCAGTGTGGGGCGGGGACCTTACAATGAGCAGTTCTTC	CAISVGRGPYNEQFF
TRBV7-9	.	TRBJ1-6	TRBD1	TGTGCCAGCAGCATACCGGGACAGGGAAATTCACCCCTCCACTTT	CASSIPGQGNSPLHF
TRBV13	.	TRBJ2-2	.	TGTGCCAGCAGCGCCGACTGGTCAAGCGAGAACACCGGGGAGCTGTTTTTT	CASSADWSSENTGELFF
TRBV10-3	.	TRBJ1-4	.	TGTGCCATCAGTGAGTCAGGCCAGGGCGACGAAAAACTGTTTTTT	CAISESGQGDEKLFF
TRBV7-9	.	TRBJ2-7	TRBD2	TGTGCCAGCAGTTTACTAGCGGGGGAATCCTACGAGCAGTACTTC	CASSLLAGESYEQYF
TRBV6-5	.	TRBJ2-5	TRBD2	TGTGCCAGCAGTTACTCGAGGCTAGCGGGAGAGACCCAGTACTTC	CASSYSRLAGETQYF
TRBV4-2	.	TRBJ1-1	TRBD1	TGTGCCAGCAGTCACGCAGGGCAGGGGGATTCGAACACTGAAGCTTTCTTT	CASSHAGQGDSNTEAFF
TRBV9	.	TRBJ1-1	.	TGTGCCAGCAGCGTAGGGAACCTGGGCCACACTGAAGCTTTCTTT	CASSVGNLGHTEAFF
TRBV6-1	.	TRBJ1-3	.	TGTGCCAGCAGTCCGGCGGCCTCTGGAAACACCATATATTTT	CASSPAASGNTIYF
TRBV9	.	TRBJ1-6	.	TGTGCCAGCAGCGCCGATTTGTCCCGGAATTCACCCCTCCACTTT	CASSADLSRNSPLHF
TRBV18	.	TRBJ2-1	.	TGTGCCAGCGTCAGCGCGAGCTCCTACAATGAGCAGTTCTTC	CASVSASSYNEQFF
TRBV6-5	.	TRBJ1-4	.	TGTGCCAGCAGTTACTCGATATGGACAGATGAAAAACTGTTTTTT	CASSYSIWTDEKLFF
TRBV19	.	TRBJ2-1	TRBD2	TGTGCCAGTAGTATAGATGCCCCCACAGCGGGGGGTCCCTACAATGAGCAGTTCTTC	CASSIDAPTAGGPYNEQFF
TRBV27	few	TRBJ2-1	TRBD1	TGTGCCAGCAGGGGATCGACAGGGTCCGAATCTAGAAATGAGCAGTTCTTC	CASRGSTGSESRNEQFF
TRBV27	once	TRBJ2-7	.	TGTGCCAGCAACCAGGGTGGCTCCTACGAGCAGTACTTC	CASNQGGSYEQYF
TRBV6-5	.	TRBJ2-3	TRBD2	TGTGCCAGCAGTGTCTTGGGGGGGGGAACAGATACGCAGTATTTT	CASSVLGGGTDTQYF
TRBV27	.	TRBJ1-2	.	TGTGCCAGCAGTTTCGACAGGCTCGCCTATGGCTACACCTTC	CASSFDRLAYGYTF
TRBV6-5	.	TRBJ2-1	.	TGTGCCAGCAGTTGGGACACCGAGCAGTTCTTC	CASSWDTEQFF
TRBV29-1	.	TRBJ2-7	.	TGCAGCGTTTACCAGGGGAGTACCTACGAGCAGTACTTC	CSVYQGSTYEQYF
TRBV6-5	once	TRBJ1-1	TRBD1	TGTGCCAGCAGTCGTGGGACAGCCGGGACCACTGAAGCTTTCTTT	CASSRGTAGTTEAFF
TRBV10-3	.	TRBJ2-7	TRBD1	TGTGCCATCAGTGAGGGACAGGCCTACGAGCAGTACTTC	CAISEGQAYEQYF
TRBV28	.	TRBJ1-5	.	TGTGCCAGCAGGCAGGGGCCCAGAGTAAGGAGCAATCAGCCCCAGCATTTT	CASRQGPRVRSNQPQHF
TRBV7-2	.	TRBJ1-5	.	TGTGCCAGCAGCTTGGGCGGACTTAGCAATCAGCCCCAGCATTTT	CASSLGGLSNQPQHF
TRBV19	.	TRBJ1-6	TRBD1	TGTGCCAGCCACAGGGGAAGCTCCTATAATTCACCCCTCCACTTT	CASHRGSSYNSPLHF
TRBV9	.	TRBJ1-3	TRBD1	TGTGCCAGCAGCGCCCCGGGACAGACCGCTGGAAACACCATATATTTT	CASSAPGQTAGNTIYF
TRBV5-1	.	TRBJ2-3	.	TGCGCCAGCAGCTTGGAGGGGAAGGTAGATACGCAGTATTTT	CASSLEGKVDTQYF
TRBV30	.	TRBJ2-7	.	TGTGCCTGGAGTTCAGGGATGCCCTACGAGCAGTACTTC	CAWSSGMPYEQYF
TRBV2	.	TRBJ1-4	TRBD1	TGTGCCAGCAGAGACAGGGTCGGGAGTGAAAAACTGTTTTTT	CASRDRVGSEKLFF
TRBV6-4	.	TRBJ1-2	TRBD1	TGTGCCAGCAGCCAAACCGGGACAGGGGGGACCTATGGCTACACCTTC	CASSQTGTGGTYGYTF
TRBV19	.	TRBJ2-1	.	TGTGCCAGTAGTTCAGCAGACATCCCCTACAATGAGCAGTTCTTC	CASSSADIPYNEQFF
TRBV2	once	TRBJ1-3	.	TGTGCCAGCCGGTCTTTTAGGGGGACCTCTGGAAACACCATATATTTT	CASRSFRGTSGNTIYF
TRBV2	.	TRBJ1-4	.	TGTGCCAGCAGAGAGAGACAGAGTTTATCGGAAAAACTGTTTTTT	CASRERQSLSEKLFF
TRBV6-5	.	TRBJ2-2	TRBD2	TGTGCCAGCAGTTACTCTCGGGGGGCCGGGGAGCTGTTTTTT	CASSYSRGAGELFF
TRBV5-6	.	TRBJ2-7	.	TGTGCCAGCAGCTTTATCTCCTACGAGCAGTACTTC	CASSFISYEQYF